This entry concerns a single T cell receptor (beta chain). It lacks a known antigen. No much larger clone is present one base from it, and per-base qualities are unavailable. In the prospective study, participants were roughly 18 to 100 years old, resided in 20 to 30 geographic areas of the United States, and were enrolled through a virtual design. Cohort assignment in the prospective study relied on participant-reported clinical history from a screening survey and a study questionnaire. Recovered participants in ImmuneRACE Cohort 3 were defined by two consecutive negative NP/OP PCR tests, clearance by a healthcare professional, or resolution of symptoms. Each participant in the prospective study had whole blood, serum and a nasopharyngeal or oropharyngeal swab collected by mobile phlebotomists. Over an approximately two-month period, participants in the prospective study had the option of providing additional blood draws and questionnaires. Before DNA extraction, blood samples from the prospective study were shipped at room temperature or frozen.

The CDR3 sequence holds 14 residues, the cysteine and phenylalanine included. Only the CDR3 portion is preserved as DNA: 42 bases, with reading frame beginning at the first base. As encoded in the germline V gene, CDR1 is KGHDR while CDR2 is SFDVKD. V trim: 5 bases; J trim: 3 bases; unmatched bases: 5. The immunoSEQ Assay, a bias-controlled multiplex PCR, was used to amplify TCRbeta CDR3 regions from genomic DNA. The study's processing was this. The number of nucleated cells in each sample was estimated by amplification of reference gene primers within the assay. To quantify the absolute abundance of each unique TCRbeta CDR3 rearrangement, sequence reads were collapsed and filtered. For each sample, productive Simpson clonality was calculated as the square root of Simpson's diversity index over productive rearrangements. TCRdb re-hosts the immuneACCESS table, in-frame sequences only. Its copies lack some clones; in the studies checked, an unresolved V gene accounts for under half of them, and the cause for the rest is not known. Clone size and V and J calls were adopted from that table, with D and trimming inferred from the DNA. The sample has around 160,000 clones on record, about four fifths of them singletons. The top ten hold about 3.4% of the sample.

The data derive from a study of blood T cell repertoires in COVID-19 (dated by TCRdb to between 2020 and 2021). In the study overall: Collaborator samples came from the United States, Italy and Spain and covered acute and convalescent phases of COVID-19. The material from the prospective study consisted of cDNA or gDNA derived from T cells, B-cell-depleted T cells, or PBMCs. The sample metadata nearly always contained a de-identified subject ID, COVID-19 status, age in years and sex. Samples came from the ongoing ImmuneRACE study (first 160 participants) plus 1,254 subjects from 6 global collaborators. A freely available public database, intended as a resource for researchers studying the immune response to SARS-CoV-2, is where the repertoires were released. Where available, HLA class I and class II types were obtained from metadata supplied by the sample provider rather than from assay-based typing. Subjects who had been exposed to COVID-19, were actively infected with it, or had recovered from it provided the deeply sampled blood TCRbeta repertoires that made up the dataset.

The paper's findings and limits, for the study overall: The amount of clinical and demographic metadata varied by source and participant and was provided uncurated.

The receptor was derived from an older woman who had recovered from COVID-19. The V gene is TRBV24-1 and the J gene is TRBJ2-5, and 7 junctional nucleotides match TRBD2. Sequencing was performed on PBMCs or T cells enriched from blood (not recorded which). The nucleotides are TGTGCCACCAGTGCCCGGGAGGCCAAAGAGACCCAGTACTTC. Its protein product is CATSAREAKETQYF.